This T cell receptor (beta chain) was observed in a study of OX40 agonist ivuxolimab in advanced cancers. Overall study context: The study treated patients with ivuxolimab, an agonistic anti-OX40 (CD134) antibody.

Measured with immunoSEQ multiplex PCR; TCRdb has only the in-frame clones, and not every one. The sample lists about 9,700 clones, 55% to 75% seen once, with 25% to 30% in the top ten. Trimming cost V 5 bases and J 2 bases; bases outside gene matches: 10. CDR3 length equals 17 residues. Germline lookup yields CDR1 SGHTA and CDR2 FQGNSA. The specimen comprised CD4+ or CD8+ T cells sorted from blood, sampled in a trial of the OX40 agonist ivuxolimab. The clonotype comes from an adult with an advanced solid tumor such as melanoma, head and neck, liver or kidney cancer. J is TRBJ2-3 and V is TRBV7-2; TRBD2 agrees at 10 bases. The CDR3 loop is CASSRPYSGGDTDTQYF. CDR3 nucleotide sequence: TGTGCCAGCAGCCGACCTTACAGCGGGGGGGACACAGATACGCAGTATTTT. Supplemented by reference TRBV7-2 and TRBJ2-3, the full variable domain reads GAGVSQSPSNKVTEKGKDVELRCDPISGHTALYWYRQSLGQGLEFLIYFQGNSAPDKSGLPSDRFSAERTGGSVSTLTIQRTQQEDSAVYLCASSRPYSGGDTDTQYFGPGTRLTVL.